This is a list of T cell receptor beta chains from one sample in a study of immune heterogeneity within non-small cell lung tumors. One entry per CDR3 protein results from TCRdb running MiXCR on the multiplex PCR reads. In the table there are approximately 4,100 distinct CDR3 sequences, about 27% of which are singletons. Sequenced sample: lung tumor tissue. These receptors came from a man aged 60 to 75 with non-small cell lung cancer. The CDR3 runs from the conserved cysteine through the conserved F or W. The D gene is left open where the match is weak. Where a row states a size, it is once, few, many or the class of an expanded clone; other rows omit it.

cdr3_length,d_call,clone_size,j_call,v_call,cdr3_aa,cdr3_nt
13,-,-,TRBJ2-4,TRBV12-3/TRBV12-4,CASSYRVVGIQYF,TGTGCCAGCAGCTACAGGGTGGTGGGCATTCAGTACTTC
15,-,medium-sized,TRBJ2-7,TRBV9,CASSVGDTINYEQYF,TGTGCCAGCAGCGTAGGGGACACTATCAACTACGAGCAGTACTTC
17,TRBD1,medium-sized,TRBJ1-5,TRBV24-1,CATSDTGTGGNNQPQHF,TGTGCCACCAGTGATACTGGGACAGGGGGCAACAATCAGCCCCAGCATTTT
16,-,medium-sized,TRBJ1-1,TRBV28,CASSFGGDLMNTEAFF,TGTGCCAGCAGTTTCGGGGGCGATCTGATGAACACTGAAGCTTTCTTT
15,-,-,TRBJ2-2,TRBV9,CASSETAVVTGELFF,TGTGCCAGCAGTGAGACAGCCGTTGTCACCGGGGAGCTGTTTTTT
14,-,medium-sized,TRBJ2-7,TRBV7-6,CASSLADGTYEQYF,TGTGCCAGCAGCTTAGCGGATGGCACCTACGAGCAGTACTTC
14,-,medium-sized,TRBJ1-5,TRBV6-1,CASRLTGQGQPQHF,TGTGCCAGCAGGTTAACAGGGCAGGGTCAGCCCCAGCATTTT
16,TRBD1,medium-sized,TRBJ2-7,TRBV7-2,CASSLTGQGGFYEQYF,TGTGCCAGCAGCTTAACGGGACAGGGGGGGTTCTACGAGCAGTACTTC
17,-,medium-sized,TRBJ2-1,TRBV12-3/TRBV12-4,CASSPRGGASSYNEQFF,TGTGCCAGCAGTCCAAGGGGGGGAGCTAGCTCCTACAATGAGCAGTTCTTC
17,-,medium-sized,TRBJ1-5,TRBV20-1,CSARGGRAGVGNQPQHF,TGCAGTGCTAGAGGGGGCAGGGCCGGGGTGGGCAATCAGCCCCAGCATTTT
17,TRBD2,few,TRBJ2-1,TRBV20-1,CSARVTGTSGGRGEQFF,TGCAGTGCTAGAGTCACCGGGACTAGCGGTGGGAGGGGTGAGCAGTTCTTC
14,TRBD2,medium-sized,TRBJ2-7,TRBV4-1,CASSQDWASGEQYF,TGCGCCAGCAGCCAAGATTGGGCTAGCGGCGAGCAGTACTTC
13,TRBD2,few,TRBJ2-1,TRBV30,CAFKREGKVEQFF,TGTGCCTTTAAGCGGGAGGGGAAGGTAGAGCAGTTCTTC
14,-,medium-sized,TRBJ2-1,TRBV5-1,CASSPGDAYNEQFF,TGCGCCAGCAGCCCGGGGGACGCATACAATGAGCAGTTCTTC
14,-,medium-sized,TRBJ1-6,TRBV15,CATSREGSNSPLHF,TGTGCCACCAGCAGAGAAGGGTCCAATTCACCCCTCCACTTT
15,-,medium-sized,TRBJ2-1,TRBV28,CASSLIGSSYNEQFF,TGTGCCAGCAGTTTAATCGGGAGCTCCTACAATGAGCAGTTCTTC
13,-,medium-sized,TRBJ2-3,TRBV19,CASSRAGTDTQYF,TGTGCCAGTAGTAGGGCCGGCACAGATACGCAGTATTTT
16,-,-,TRBJ2-2,TRBV10-1,CASNPVYCTDTGELFF,TGCGCCAGCAATCCTGTTTACTGCACGGACACCGGGGAGCTGTTTTTT
16,TRBD1,once,TRBJ2-2,TRBV20-1,CSARIPGTGNTGDLFF,TGCAGTGCTAGAATCCCTGGGACAGGGAACACCGGGGATCTGTTTTTT
15,-,few,TRBJ1-1,TRBV5-1,CASSYAGHLNTEAFF,TGCGCCAGCAGCTACGCGGGACATTTGAACACTGAAGCTTTCTTT
16,TRBD1,-,TRBJ2-7,TRBV27,CASSPTGRDSPYKQYF,TGTGCCAGCAGCCCAACCGGCCGGGACAGTCCCTACAAGCAGTACTTC
11,-,few,TRBJ2-5,TRBV29-1,CSVRVIETQYF,TGCAGCGTTCGGGTTATAGAGACCCAGTACTTC
14,TRBD1,medium-sized,TRBJ1-2,TRBV5-6,CASSLTGADWGYTF,TGTGCCAGCAGCTTGACAGGGGCTGATTGGGGCTACACCTTC
14,-,medium-sized,TRBJ2-7,TRBV19,CASSTRQLDYEQYF,TGTGCCAGTAGTACCCGACAGTTAGACTACGAGCAGTACTTC
16,TRBD1,once,TRBJ1-2,TRBV12-3/TRBV12-4,CASSFSATGGHYGYTF,TGTGCCAGCAGTTTCTCAGCGACAGGGGGACACTATGGCTACACCTTC
19,TRBD2,medium-sized,TRBJ2-1,TRBV28,CASSVIGTSGRGTINEQFF,TGTGCCAGCAGCGTAATAGGGACTAGCGGGAGAGGTACGATCAATGAGCAGTTCTTC
14,TRBD2,medium-sized,TRBJ2-7,TRBV5-1,CASSLGGGGSEQYF,TGCGCCAGCAGCCTCGGGGGGGGAGGCTCCGAGCAGTACTTC
15,TRBD2,few,TRBJ2-1,TRBV5-6,CASSLPGGVYNEQFF,TGTGCCAGCAGCCTACCGGGGGGAGTATACAATGAGCAGTTCTTC
13,TRBD1,medium-sized,TRBJ2-7,TRBV7-9,CASSQLTGDEQYF,TGTGCCAGCAGCCAACTGACAGGGGACGAGCAGTACTTC
16,-,-,TRBJ2-7,TRBV20-1,CSARDPQGSSSYEQYF,TGCAGTGCTAGAGATCCCCAGGGGTCCTCATCCTACGAGCAGTACTTC
16,TRBD1,-,TRBJ2-6,TRBV12-3/TRBV12-4,CASSRTQGPGANVLTF,TGTGCCAGCAGCCGTACACAGGGGCCTGGGGCCAACGTCCTGACTTTC
12,-,few,TRBJ2-2,TRBV5-4,CASASEVGELFF,TGTGCCAGCGCTAGCGAGGTCGGGGAGCTGTTTTTT
14,-,medium-sized,TRBJ2-3,TRBV12-3/TRBV12-4,CASSLGWGADTQYF,TGTGCCAGCAGTTTAGGATGGGGGGCAGATACGCAGTATTTT
14,-,few,TRBJ1-2,TRBV3-1,CASSQVAAGNGYTF,TGTGCCAGCAGCCAAGTGGCAGCGGGAAACGGCTACACCTTC
16,TRBD1,once,TRBJ2-2,TRBV5-5,CASTLGQGAVTGELFF,TGTGCCAGCACCCTTGGACAGGGGGCGGTCACCGGGGAGCTGTTTTTT
15,TRBD1,medium-sized,TRBJ2-1,TRBV19,CASSIWDRGQDEQFF,TGTGCCAGTAGTATCTGGGACAGGGGGCAGGATGAGCAGTTCTTC
11,-,medium-sized,TRBJ1-2,TRBV6-2/TRBV6-3,CAAGVMAGYTF,TGTGCCGCGGGTGTTATGGCCGGCTACACCTTC
14,-,-,TRBJ2-7,TRBV6-2/TRBV6-3,CASSYSTVSYEQYF,TGTGCCAGCAGTTACTCGACAGTATCCTACGAGCAGTACTTC
14,TRBD2,-,TRBJ2-2,TRBV30,CAWSSGTNTGELFF,TGTGCCTGGAGCAGCGGGACGAACACCGGGGAGCTGTTTTTT
14,-,few,TRBJ1-1,TRBV7-9,CASGPSATGREAFF,TGTGCCAGCGGCCCCTCGGCGACGGGTCGTGAAGCTTTCTTT
17,TRBD2,medium-sized,TRBJ2-7,TRBV20-1,CSARVSSGRAVPYEQYF,TGCAGTGCTAGAGTCTCTAGCGGGAGGGCCGTACCCTACGAGCAGTACTTC
19,TRBD2,medium-sized,TRBJ2-5,TRBV4-2,CASRLSITSGRALEETQYF,TGTGCCAGCAGACTATCAATCACTAGCGGGAGGGCCCTAGAAGAGACCCAGTACTTC
15,TRBD2,few,TRBJ2-1,TRBV6-2/TRBV6-3,CASIAAGGSYNEQFF,TGTGCCAGCATCGCTGCGGGAGGTTCCTACAATGAGCAGTTCTTC
18,TRBD1,once,TRBJ2-2,TRBV27,CASSLYSPGTGNTGELFF,TGTGCCAGCAGCTTATATTCCCCCGGGACAGGGAACACCGGGGAGCTGTTTTTT
14,-,large,TRBJ2-7,TRBV20-1,CSARERVGSQEQYF,TGCAGTGCTAGAGAAAGGGTCGGATCTCAAGAGCAGTACTTC
16,-,few,TRBJ2-3,TRBV4-3,CASSPYRDTLTDTQYF,TGCGCCAGCAGCCCCTACAGAGACACACTCACAGATACGCAGTATTTT
15,-,-,TRBJ2-2,TRBV7-2,CASSFGQGNTGELFF,TGTGCCAGCAGCTTTGGGCAGGGGAACACCGGGGAGCTGTTTTTT
11,-,medium-sized,TRBJ2-1,TRBV12-3/TRBV12-4,CASSLFREIAF,TGTGCCAGCAGTTTATTCAGGGAGATCGCTTTC
14,TRBD1,-,TRBJ1-2,TRBV28,CASSFPQGVYGYTF,TGTGCCAGCAGTTTCCCCCAGGGGGTCTATGGCTACACCTTC
14,-,-,TRBJ1-1,TRBV19,CASSMDRANTEAFF,TGTGCCAGTAGTATGGACAGAGCTAACACTGAAGCTTTCTTT
13,-,few,TRBJ1-2,TRBV7-9,CASSDTGSGGYTF,TGTGCCAGCAGCGATACAGGGTCAGGAGGCTACACCTTC
15,-,medium-sized,TRBJ1-2,TRBV9,CASSGRQTLGNGYTF,TGTGCCAGCAGCGGCCGACAGACCCTAGGCAATGGCTACACCTTC
15,TRBD2,medium-sized,TRBJ2-7,TRBV3-1,CASSWASGPLYEQYF,TGTGCCAGCAGTTGGGCTAGCGGACCACTCTACGAGCAGTACTTC
17,-,medium-sized,TRBJ2-5,TRBV6-6,CASSYSNVGANQETQYF,TGTGCCAGCAGTTACTCGAATGTGGGGGCTAACCAAGAGACCCAGTACTTC